Each of the 9 T cell receptor beta chains below was sequenced from the same sample in a study of control samples from healthy donors and cancer patients. Profiled with immunoSEQ multiplex PCR; TCRdb holds only in-frame clones, not every one. There are about 99,000 clones in the sample; around nine tenths occur only once, and 19% lies in the top ten. The sequencing sample was made of PBMCs. The receptor set was obtained from a man aged 55-75 years with lung cancer.

The V call is TRBV2, the J call TRBJ2-5; D remains unclear. This CDR3 spans 13 amino acids. Germline CDR1 is SNHLY and CDR2 is FYNNEI. Trimming cost V 2 bases and J 3 bases, with 7 bases left between them. CDR3 sequence: CASSESPKETQYF. CDR3 nucleotides: TGTGCCAGCAGTGAAAGTCCGAAAGAGACCCAGTACTTC. The whole variable domain, remainder taken from reference TRBV2 and TRBJ2-5, is EPEVTQTPSHQVTQMGQEVILRCVPISNHLYFYWYRQILGQKVEFLVSFYNNEISEKSEIFDDQFSVERPDGSNFTLKIRSTKLEDSAMYFCASSESPKETQYFGPGTRLLVL.

This clone has a single count. The chain combines TRBV3-1 (or the pseudogene TRBV3-2) with TRBJ2-7; the D gene is possibly TRBD1 (6 bases). V was cut by 5 bases and J by 8 bases, with 13 bases left in between. The CDR3 consists of 12 residues. Germline V gene lookup returns CDR1 LGHDT and CDR2 YNNKEL (reference sequence). CDR3 sequence (DNA): TGTGCCAGCAGCATACAGGGTCTTAAGCAGTACTTC. Amino acids: CASSIQGLKQYF.

The gene calls are TRBV25-1 and TRBJ1-1; D gene ambiguous. Germline V lookup: CDR1 MGHDK, CDR2 SYGVNS. The V end was cut by 2 bases, the J end by 0 bases, with 10 bases between. The CDR3 consists of 15 residues. CDR3 residues: CASSERNIMNTEAFF. CDR3 nucleotides: TGTGCCAGCAGTGAAAGGAACATAATGAACACTGAAGCTTTCTTT.

The chain carries TRBV5-8 and TRBJ2-1; 11 nucleotides agree with TRBD2. The length of the CDR3 is 17 residues. The V and J ends lost 3 bases and 0 bases, in that order; junction bases with no gene match: 5. Germline CDR1 reads SGHTS; CDR2 reads YDEGEE. CDR3 nucleotides: TGTGCCAGCAGCTCAGCTAGCGGGGGGCCCTCCTACAATGAGCAGTTCTTC. Translated: CASSSASGGPSYNEQFF.

The CDR3: CASSLGLRQGAGDYGYTF. As DNA, the CDR3 is TGTGCCAGCAGCTTAGGACTTAGACAGGGGGCCGGCGACTATGGCTACACCTTC. The rearrangement links TRBV7-2 to TRBJ1-2, with 10 positions matching TRBD1. Losses at the gene ends were 1 base for V and 3 bases for J; bases not matched to a gene: 11. The CDR3 spans 18 residues. Germline CDR1 SGHTA, CDR2 FQGNSA.

The chain is built from TRBV30 and TRBJ1-3, with D maybe TRBD1 (5 bases). With 1 base removed from V and 2 bases from J, the gap between germline ends came to 6 bases. Germline CDR1 is GTSNPN and CDR2 is SVGIG (reference sequence). CDR3 length: 13 residues. The CDR3 bases are TGTGCCTGGAGTGGCAGGGCTGGAAACACCATATATTTT. It encodes CAWSGRAGNTIYF.

The chain is built from TRBV5-1 and TRBJ1-1; possible D gene TRBD1, 5 bases. Germline V gene data show CDR1 as SGHRS and CDR2 as YFSETQ. V was pared by 2 bases and J by 2 bases, with 10 bases between. The CDR3 loop spans 14 amino acids. CDR3 DNA: TGCGCCAGCAGCTTTTCGACAGTAAACACTGAAGCTTTCTTT. It yields the protein CASSFSTVNTEAFF.

This chain links TRBV9 with TRBJ1-2; unclear D gene. The CDR3 sequence is 15 residues long. Germline CDR1 SGDLS, CDR2 YYNGEE. With 0 bases removed from V and 3 bases from J, the gap between germline ends came to 12 bases. DNA for the CDR3: TGTGCCAGCAGCGTAGATGGCAGATCCTACTATGGCTACACCTTC. Translation: CASSVDGRSYYGYTF.

The V and J genes are TRBV12-5 and TRBJ1-1; a possible D gene is TRBD1 (5 bases). CDR3 length: 15 amino acids. From germline, CDR1 is LGHNT and CDR2 FRNRAP. V gave up 0 bases and J gave up 2 bases, with 10 bases separating them. CDR3 in amino acids: CASGLVVQGNTEAFF. As DNA, the CDR3 is TGTGCTAGTGGTTTGGTAGTGCAGGGTAACACTGAAGCTTTCTTT.